Sequencing of this T cell receptor (beta chain) was carried out in a study of T cell responses to AZD1222 COVID-19 vaccine. Study results and caveats: Most donors were white British and more were female, and clonal diversity was possibly underestimated. Sampling captured repertoires only after the peak T cell response. Among vaccine-associated CD4 TCRs, coverage spanned spike, with dominance at 160-218 and 743-854.

Between the trimmed V and J ends, which lost 2 bases and 4 bases, there was a span of 9 bases. The CDR3 has 14 residues. The germline gives CDR1 LGHNA, CDR2 YSLEER. Data came from immunoSEQ multiplex PCR; TCRdb stores just in-frame clones and leaves some out. The sample yields under 150,000 clones, about 93% seen once. Of note for this clone: Antigen: not known.

The receptor was derived from an adult in good health. Sequenced material: peripheral blood, taken on day 0 of AZD1222 vaccination. This chain connects TRBV4-3 to TRBJ2-1, with D uncertain. The CDR3 region is CASSQRLQYNEQFF. CDR3 sequence (DNA): TGCGCCAGCAGCCAAAGACTCCAATACAATGAGCAGTTCTTC.